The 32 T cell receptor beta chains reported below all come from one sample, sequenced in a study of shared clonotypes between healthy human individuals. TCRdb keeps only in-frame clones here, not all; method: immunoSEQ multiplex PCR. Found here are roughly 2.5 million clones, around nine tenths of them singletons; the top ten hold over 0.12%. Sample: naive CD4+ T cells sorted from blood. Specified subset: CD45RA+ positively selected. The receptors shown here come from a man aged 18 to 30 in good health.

Here the CDR3 DNA reads TGTGCCAGCAGCTTGGCCGGGACAGTGCCCCACGAGCAGTACTTC. This encodes CASSLAGTVPHEQYF. The rearrangement uses TRBV5-4 and TRBJ2-7, with 7 positions matching TRBD1. The J segment lost 5 bases and the V segment lost 0 bases, leaving 8 bases of the junction unmatched. CDR1 is SGHNT, CDR2 YYREEE, per germline (reference sequence). CDR3 length equals 15 residues. Drawing the rest from reference TRBV5-4 and TRBJ2-7, the complete variable domain is ETGVTQSPTHLIKTRGQQVTLRCSSQSGHNTVSWYQQALGQGPQFIFQYYREEENGRGNFPPRFSGLQFPNYSSELNVNALELDDSALYLCASSLAGTVPHEQYFGPGTRLTVT.

The CDR3 here is CASSQEPRAHGYTF. The CDR3 bases are TGTGCCAGCAGCCAAGAACCCAGGGCCCATGGCTACACCTTC. V gene TRBV14 combines with J gene TRBJ1-2, with TRBD1 as a possible D gene (5 bases). Deletions cut 0 bases from V and 6 bases from J, with 11 bases between. The germline V gene has CDR1 SGHDN and CDR2 FVKESK. CDR3 length: 14 amino acids. Full variable domain (rest looked up from reference TRBV14 and TRBJ1-2): EAGVTQFPSHSVIEKGQTVTLRCDPISGHDNLYWYRRVMGKEIKFLLHFVKESKQDESGMPNNRFLAERTGGTYSTLKVQPAELEDSGVYFCASSQEPRAHGYTFGSGTRLTVV.

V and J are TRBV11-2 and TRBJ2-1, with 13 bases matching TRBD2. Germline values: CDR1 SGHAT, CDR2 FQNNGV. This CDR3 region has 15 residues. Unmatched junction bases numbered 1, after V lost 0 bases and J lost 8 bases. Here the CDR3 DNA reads TGTGCCAGCAGCTTAGAACTAGCGGGGGGGTATGAGCAGTTCTTC. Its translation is CASSLELAGGYEQFF.

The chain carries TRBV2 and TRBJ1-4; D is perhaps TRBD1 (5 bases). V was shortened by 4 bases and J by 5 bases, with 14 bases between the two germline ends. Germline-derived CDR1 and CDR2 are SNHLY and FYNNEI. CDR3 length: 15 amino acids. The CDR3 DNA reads TGTGCCAGCAGTGCCGCCGGGGACGTGAATGAAAAACTGTTTTTT. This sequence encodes CASSAAGDVNEKLFF. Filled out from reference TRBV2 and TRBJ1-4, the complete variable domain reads EPEVTQTPSHQVTQMGQEVILRCVPISNHLYFYWYRQILGQKVEFLVSFYNNEISEKSEIFDDQFSVERPDGSNFTLKIRSTKLEDSAMYFCASSAAGDVNEKLFFGSGTQLSVL.

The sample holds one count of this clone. The CDR3 DNA sequence: TGTGCCAGCAGCACGGGACTCCAGGAAGATACGCAGTATTTT. Its translation is CASSTGLQEDTQYF. This sequence joins TRBV5-6 and TRBJ2-3; possible D gene TRBD2, 6 bases. Deletions cut 4 bases from V and 5 bases from J, with 14 bases between. CDR1 and CDR2 (germline): SGHDT, YYEEEE. The CDR3 loop spans 14 amino acids.

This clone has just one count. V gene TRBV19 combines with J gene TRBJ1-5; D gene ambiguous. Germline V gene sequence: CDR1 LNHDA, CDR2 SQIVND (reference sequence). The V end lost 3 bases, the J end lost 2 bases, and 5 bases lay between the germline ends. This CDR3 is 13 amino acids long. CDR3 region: CASSIYGNQPQHF. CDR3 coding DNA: TGTGCCAGTAGTATTTATGGCAATCAGCCCCAGCATTTT.

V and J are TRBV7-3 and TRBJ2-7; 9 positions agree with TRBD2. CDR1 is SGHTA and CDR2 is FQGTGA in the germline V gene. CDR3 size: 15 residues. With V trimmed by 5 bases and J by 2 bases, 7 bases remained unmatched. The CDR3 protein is CASSRVAGEAYEQYF. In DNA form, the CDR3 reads TGTGCCAGCAGCCGAGTAGCGGGGGAGGCCTACGAGCAGTACTTC.

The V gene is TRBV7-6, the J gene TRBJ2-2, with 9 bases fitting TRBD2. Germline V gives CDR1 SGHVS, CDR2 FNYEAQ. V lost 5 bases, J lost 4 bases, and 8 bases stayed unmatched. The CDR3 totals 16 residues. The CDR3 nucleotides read TGTGCCAGCAGCCCGTCGGGACTAGCTTCCACCGGGGAGCTGTTTTTT. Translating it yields CASSPSGLASTGELFF.

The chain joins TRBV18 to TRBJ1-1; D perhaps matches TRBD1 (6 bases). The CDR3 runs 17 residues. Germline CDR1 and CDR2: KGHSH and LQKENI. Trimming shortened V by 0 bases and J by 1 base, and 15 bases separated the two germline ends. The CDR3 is CASSPPEQGLTNTEAFF. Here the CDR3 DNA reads TGTGCCAGCTCACCACCGGAGCAGGGGTTGACGAACACTGAAGCTTTCTTT.

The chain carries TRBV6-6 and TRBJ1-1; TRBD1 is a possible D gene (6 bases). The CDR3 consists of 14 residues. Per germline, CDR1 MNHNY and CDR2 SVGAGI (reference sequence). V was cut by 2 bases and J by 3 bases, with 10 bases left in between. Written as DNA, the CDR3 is TGTGCCAGCAGTTACCTACCAGGGGACACTGAAGCTTTCTTT. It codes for CASSYLPGDTEAFF.

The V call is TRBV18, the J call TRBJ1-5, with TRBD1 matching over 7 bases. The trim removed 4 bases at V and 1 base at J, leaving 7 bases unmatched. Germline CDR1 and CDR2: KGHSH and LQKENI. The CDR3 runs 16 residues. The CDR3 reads CASSLTTGRSNQPQHF. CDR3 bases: TGTGCCAGCTCACTTACGACAGGGAGGAGCAATCAGCCCCAGCATTTT.

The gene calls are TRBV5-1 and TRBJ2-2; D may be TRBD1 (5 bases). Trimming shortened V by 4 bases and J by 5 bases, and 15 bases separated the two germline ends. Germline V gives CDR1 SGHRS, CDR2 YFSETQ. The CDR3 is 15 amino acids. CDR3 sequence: CASSQGAQITGELFF. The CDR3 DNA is TGCGCCAGCAGCCAAGGGGCCCAAATAACCGGGGAGCTGTTTTTT.

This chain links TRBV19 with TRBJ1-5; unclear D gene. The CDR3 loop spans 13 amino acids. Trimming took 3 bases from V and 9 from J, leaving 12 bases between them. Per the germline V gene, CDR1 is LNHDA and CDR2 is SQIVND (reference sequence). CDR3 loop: CASSMSTLWPQHF. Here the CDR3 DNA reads TGTGCCAGTAGTATGTCGACCCTCTGGCCCCAGCATTTT.

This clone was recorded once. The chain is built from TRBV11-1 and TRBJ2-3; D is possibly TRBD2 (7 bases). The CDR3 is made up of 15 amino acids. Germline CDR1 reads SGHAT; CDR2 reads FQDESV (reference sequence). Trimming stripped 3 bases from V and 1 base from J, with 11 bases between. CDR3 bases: TGTGCCAGCAGCTTGGAGGGGGGGGGCACAGATACGCAGTATTTT. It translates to CASSLEGGGTDTQYF.

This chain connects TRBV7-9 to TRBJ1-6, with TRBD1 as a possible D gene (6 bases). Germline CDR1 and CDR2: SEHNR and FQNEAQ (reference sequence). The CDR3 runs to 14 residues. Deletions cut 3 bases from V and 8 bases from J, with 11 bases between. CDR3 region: CASSFTQGDSPLHF. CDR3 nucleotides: TGTGCCAGCAGCTTCACACAGGGAGATTCACCCCTCCACTTT.

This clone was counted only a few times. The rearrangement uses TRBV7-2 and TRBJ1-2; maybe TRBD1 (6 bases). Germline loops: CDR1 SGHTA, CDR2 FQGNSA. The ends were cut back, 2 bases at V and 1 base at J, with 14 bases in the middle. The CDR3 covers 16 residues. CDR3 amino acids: CASSLPAGQNNYGYTF. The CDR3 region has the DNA TGTGCCAGCAGCTTACCGGCCGGACAGAATAACTATGGCTACACCTTC.

This CDR3 reads CASAWAGGRQETQYF. CDR3 bases: TGTGCTAGTGCCTGGGCGGGGGGTAGGCAAGAGACCCAGTACTTC. This sequence joins TRBV12-5 and TRBJ2-5, with 8 positions matching TRBD2. Per the germline V gene, CDR1 is LGHNT and CDR2 is FRNRAP. The CDR3 extends over 15 amino acids. The V segment lost 7 bases and the J segment 2 bases; nucleotides outside the gene matches: 9.

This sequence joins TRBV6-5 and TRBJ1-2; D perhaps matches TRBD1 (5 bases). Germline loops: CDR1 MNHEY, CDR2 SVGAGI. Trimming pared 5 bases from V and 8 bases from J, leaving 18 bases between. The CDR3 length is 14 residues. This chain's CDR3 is CASSPGGETYGYTF. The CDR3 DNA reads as TGTGCCAGCAGTCCGGGGGGAGAAACTTACGGCTACACCTTC.

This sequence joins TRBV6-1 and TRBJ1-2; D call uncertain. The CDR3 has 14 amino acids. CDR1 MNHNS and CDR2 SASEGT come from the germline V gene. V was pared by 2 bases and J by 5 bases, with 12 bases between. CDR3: CASSESGQAYGYTF. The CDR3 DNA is TGTGCCAGCAGTGAATCCGGGCAGGCATATGGCTACACCTTC.

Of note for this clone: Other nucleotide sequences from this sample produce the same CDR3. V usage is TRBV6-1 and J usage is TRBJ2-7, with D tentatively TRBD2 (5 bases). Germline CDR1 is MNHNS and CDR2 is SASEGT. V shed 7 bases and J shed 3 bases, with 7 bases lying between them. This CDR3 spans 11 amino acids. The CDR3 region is CASTRDYEQYF. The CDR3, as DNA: TGTGCCAGCACCCGGGACTACGAGCAGTACTTC.

In DNA, the CDR3 is TGCGCCAGCAGTGAGTCGAAGACAGAGACCCAGTACTTC. Protein sequence: CASSESKTETQYF. The chain combines TRBV10-1 with TRBJ2-5; D uncertain. V gave up 0 bases and J gave up 4 bases, with 6 bases separating them. The CDR3 runs to 13 residues. Germline CDR1 is WNHNN and CDR2 is SYGVQD (reference sequence).

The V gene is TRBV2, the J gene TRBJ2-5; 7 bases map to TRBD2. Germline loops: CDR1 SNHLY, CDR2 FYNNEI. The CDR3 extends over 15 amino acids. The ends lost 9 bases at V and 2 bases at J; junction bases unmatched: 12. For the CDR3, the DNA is TGTGCCAGTGAAGTCCCTAGCGGAAAGCAAGAGACCCAGTACTTC. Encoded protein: CASEVPSGKQETQYF. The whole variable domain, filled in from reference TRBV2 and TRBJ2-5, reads EPEVTQTPSHQVTQMGQEVILRCVPISNHLYFYWYRQILGQKVEFLVSFYNNEISEKSEIFDDQFSVERPDGSNFTLKIRSTKLEDSAMYFCASEVPSGKQETQYFGPGTRLLVL.

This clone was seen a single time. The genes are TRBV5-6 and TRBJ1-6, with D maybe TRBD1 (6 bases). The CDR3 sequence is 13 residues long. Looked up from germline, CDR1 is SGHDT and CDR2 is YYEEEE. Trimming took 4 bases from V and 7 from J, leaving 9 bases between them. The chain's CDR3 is CASSPGQNSPLHF. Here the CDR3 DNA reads TGTGCCAGCAGCCCGGGACAAAATTCACCCCTCCACTTT.

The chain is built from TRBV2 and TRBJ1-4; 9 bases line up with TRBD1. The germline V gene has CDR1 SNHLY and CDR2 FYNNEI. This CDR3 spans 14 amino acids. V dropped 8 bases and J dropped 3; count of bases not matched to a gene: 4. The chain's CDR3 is CASGQGMANEKLFF. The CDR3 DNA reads TGTGCCAGCGGACAGGGGATGGCTAATGAAAAACTGTTTTTT.

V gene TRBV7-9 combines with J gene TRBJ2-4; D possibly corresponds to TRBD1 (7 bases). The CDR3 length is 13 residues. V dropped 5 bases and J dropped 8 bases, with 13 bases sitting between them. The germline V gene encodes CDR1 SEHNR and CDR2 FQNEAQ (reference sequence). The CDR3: CASSLTGEDIQYF. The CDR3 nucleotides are TGTGCCAGCAGCCTTACAGGGGAGGACATTCAGTACTTC.

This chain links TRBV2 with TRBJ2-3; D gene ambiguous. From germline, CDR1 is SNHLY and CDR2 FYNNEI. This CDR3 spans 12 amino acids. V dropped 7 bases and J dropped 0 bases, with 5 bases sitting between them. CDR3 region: CASKTSTDTQYF. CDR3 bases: TGTGCCAGCAAGACTAGCACAGATACGCAGTATTTT.

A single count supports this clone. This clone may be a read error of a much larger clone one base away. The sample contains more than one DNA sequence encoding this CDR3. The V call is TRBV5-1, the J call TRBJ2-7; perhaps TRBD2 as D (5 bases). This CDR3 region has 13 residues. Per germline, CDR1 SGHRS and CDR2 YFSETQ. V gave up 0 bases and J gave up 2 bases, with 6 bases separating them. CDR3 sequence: CASSLDGTYEQYF. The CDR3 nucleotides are TGCGCCAGCAGCTTGGACGGGACCTACGAGCAGTACTTC. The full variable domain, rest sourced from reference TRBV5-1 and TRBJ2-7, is KAGVTQTPRYLIKTRGQQVTLSCSPISGHRSVSWYQQTPGQGLQFLFEYFSETQRNKGNFPGRFSGRQFSNSRSEMNVSTLELGDSALYLCASSLDGTYEQYFGPGTRLTVT.

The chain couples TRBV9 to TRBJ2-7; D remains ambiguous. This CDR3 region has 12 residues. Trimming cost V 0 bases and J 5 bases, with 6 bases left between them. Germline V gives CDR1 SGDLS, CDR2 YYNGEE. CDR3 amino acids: CASSVDGDEQYF. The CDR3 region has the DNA TGTGCCAGCAGCGTAGATGGGGACGAGCAGTACTTC. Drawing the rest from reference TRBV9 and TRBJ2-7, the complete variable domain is DSGVTQTPKHLITATGQRVTLRCSPRSGDLSVYWYQQSLDQGLQFLIQYYNGEERAKGNILERFSAQQFPDLHSELNLSSLELGDSALYFCASSVDGDEQYFGPGTRLTVT.

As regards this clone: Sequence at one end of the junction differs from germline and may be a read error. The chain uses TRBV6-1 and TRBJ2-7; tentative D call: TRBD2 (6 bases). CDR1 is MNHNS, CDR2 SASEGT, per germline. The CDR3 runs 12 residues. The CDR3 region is CASSEWDSLRDF. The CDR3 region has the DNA TGTGCCAGCAGTGAATGGGACTCACTAAGGGACTTC.

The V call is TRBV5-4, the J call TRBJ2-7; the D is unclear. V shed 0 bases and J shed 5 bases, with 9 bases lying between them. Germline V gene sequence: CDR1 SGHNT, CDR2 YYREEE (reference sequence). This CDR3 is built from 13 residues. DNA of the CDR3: TGTGCCAGCAGCTTGGTGTCGGCCGACGAGCAGTACTTC. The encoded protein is CASSLVSADEQYF.

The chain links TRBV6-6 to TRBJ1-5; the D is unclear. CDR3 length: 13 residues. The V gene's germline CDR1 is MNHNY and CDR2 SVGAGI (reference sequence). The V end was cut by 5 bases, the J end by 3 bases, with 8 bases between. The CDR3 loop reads CASSPWTNQPQHF. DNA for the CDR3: TGTGCCAGCAGTCCATGGACCAATCAGCCCCAGCATTTT.

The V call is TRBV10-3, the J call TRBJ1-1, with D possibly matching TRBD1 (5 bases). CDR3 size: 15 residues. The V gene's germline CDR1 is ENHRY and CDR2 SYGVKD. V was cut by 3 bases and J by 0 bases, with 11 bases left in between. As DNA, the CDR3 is TGTGCCATCAGTGATCGGACACCAATGAACACTGAAGCTTTCTTT. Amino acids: CAISDRTPMNTEAFF.